This TCR beta chain was profiled in a study of T-cell reconstitution after alpha-beta-depleted transplantation in children. The CDR3 has 11 residues. Trimming cost V 9 bases and J 0 bases, with 5 bases left between them. The germline CDR1 and CDR2 sequences are MNHEY and SVGAGI. TCRbeta library preparation incorporated unique molecular identifiers. From the PCR reads, TCRdb called clonotypes with MiXCR, one entry per CDR3 protein. Of some 220,000 distinct CDR3 sequences in the sample, approximately 10% were seen once. This TCR was recovered from a human donor who donated a stem cell graft to a child with acute lymphoblastic leukemia. V usage is TRBV6-5 and J usage is TRBJ1-2; no clear D gene. The input for sequencing was PBMCs from the stem cell graft donor, taken from the stem cell graft. As DNA, the CDR3 is TGTGCCAGTCTAGCTAACTATGGCTACACCTTC. This encodes CASLANYGYTF.